The rows below give T cell receptor beta chains drawn from one sample of a study of T-cell memory formation after mild COVID-19. Using its own MiXCR run on the 5' RACE reads, TCRdb lists one record per CDR3 protein. The data contain roughly 480,000 distinct CDR3 sequences, roughly 25% of them singletons. Sequencing was done on a sample of PBMCs or a T cell subset sorted from them (not recorded which). These receptors were obtained from an adult woman who had mild COVID-19 (a few samples of this study predate the infection). Cell type and time point are not known. The CDR3 runs from the conserved cysteine through the conserved F or W. A D gene is named only where the DNA matches it firmly. Rows may omit the clone size; those that give it use once, few, many or a size class.

V gene: TRBV4-1; J gene: TRBJ2-7; D gene: NA; CDR3 length: 15; clone size: NA; CDR3 protein: CASSQGQGLDYEQYF; CDR3 DNA: TGCGCCAGCAGCCAAGGGCAAGGACTTGACTACGAGCAGTACTTC
V gene: TRBV19; J gene: TRBJ2-1; D gene: NA; CDR3 length: 15; clone size: few; CDR3 protein: CASSIRQGTYNEQFF; CDR3 DNA: TGTGCCAGTAGTATACGGCAGGGGACCTACAATGAGCAGTTCTTC
V gene: TRBV7-9; J gene: TRBJ1-2; D gene: NA; CDR3 length: 13; clone size: NA; CDR3 protein: CAVGGWTNYGYTF; CDR3 DNA: TGTGCCGTTGGGGGATGGACTAACTATGGCTACACCTTC
V gene: TRBV7-3; J gene: TRBJ1-2; D gene: NA; CDR3 length: 16; clone size: NA; CDR3 protein: CASSLGPGKGSYGYTF; CDR3 DNA: TGTGCCAGCAGCCTGGGCCCAGGGAAGGGGAGCTATGGCTACACCTTC
V gene: TRBV12-3/TRBV12-4; J gene: TRBJ2-1; D gene: NA; CDR3 length: 12; clone size: NA; CDR3 protein: CASSTGRNEQFF; CDR3 DNA: TGTGCCAGCAGTACAGGGCGGAATGAGCAGTTCTTC
V gene: TRBV7-6; J gene: TRBJ2-7; D gene: TRBD2; CDR3 length: 16; clone size: NA; CDR3 protein: CASSLAPSGSHYEQYF; CDR3 DNA: TGTGCCAGCAGCTTAGCCCCTAGCGGGAGTCACTACGAGCAGTACTTC
V gene: TRBV6-4; J gene: TRBJ2-3; D gene: NA; CDR3 length: 15; clone size: NA; CDR3 protein: CASSPGLSGTDTQYF; CDR3 DNA: TGTGCCAGCAGTCCGGGCCTTTCAGGCACAGATACGCAGTATTTT
V gene: TRBV29-1; J gene: TRBJ2-1; D gene: TRBD2; CDR3 length: 14; clone size: few; CDR3 protein: CSVDESGSYNEQFF; CDR3 DNA: TGCAGCGTTGATGAAAGCGGGAGCTACAATGAGCAGTTCTTC
V gene: TRBV4-1; J gene: TRBJ2-4; D gene: NA; CDR3 length: 14; clone size: many; CDR3 protein: CASSQESTGGIQYF; CDR3 DNA: TGCGCCAGCAGCCAAGAGTCCACTGGGGGCATTCAGTACTTC
V gene: TRBV24-1; J gene: TRBJ2-2; D gene: TRBD1; CDR3 length: 16; clone size: NA; CDR3 protein: CATSEPGTGLTGELFF; CDR3 DNA: TGTGCCACCAGTGAACCCGGGACAGGCCTAACCGGGGAGCTGTTTTTT
V gene: TRBV7-2; J gene: TRBJ2-3; D gene: NA; CDR3 length: 12; clone size: few; CDR3 protein: CASSLGVLSLYF; CDR3 DNA: TGTGCCAGCAGCTTAGGGGTCCTCTCACTGTATTTT
V gene: TRBV6-2/TRBV6-3; J gene: TRBJ2-7; D gene: NA; CDR3 length: 15; clone size: few; CDR3 protein: CASSYGSTGAQEQYF; CDR3 DNA: TGTGCCAGCAGTTACGGATCGACCGGGGCGCAAGAGCAGTACTTC
V gene: TRBV3-1; J gene: TRBJ2-3; D gene: TRBD1; CDR3 length: 16; clone size: NA; CDR3 protein: CASSREGTGVRNTQYF; CDR3 DNA: TGTGCCAGCAGCCGTGAGGGGACAGGGGTTAGGAATACGCAGTATTTT
V gene: TRBV7-9; J gene: TRBJ2-7; D gene: NA; CDR3 length: 16; clone size: NA; CDR3 protein: CASSLTDSLVPYEQYF; CDR3 DNA: TGTGCCAGCAGCCTCACAGACAGCCTGGTCCCCTACGAGCAGTACTTC
V gene: TRBV6-5; J gene: TRBJ2-7; D gene: TRBD1; CDR3 length: 16; clone size: few; CDR3 protein: CASSRFWGTGSSEQYF; CDR3 DNA: TGTGCCAGCAGTCGTTTTTGGGGGACAGGTTCTTCCGAGCAGTACTTC
V gene: TRBV6-5; J gene: TRBJ2-7; D gene: TRBD2; CDR3 length: 14; clone size: few; CDR3 protein: CASSYKGGPQAQYF; CDR3 DNA: TGTGCCAGCAGTTACAAGGGAGGGCCCCAGGCGCAGTACTTC
V gene: TRBV15; J gene: TRBJ2-5; D gene: NA; CDR3 length: 14; clone size: NA; CDR3 protein: CATSREAVQETQYF; CDR3 DNA: TGTGCCACCAGCAGAGAGGCGGTTCAAGAGACCCAGTACTTC
V gene: TRBV18; J gene: TRBJ1-1; D gene: NA; CDR3 length: 15; clone size: few; CDR3 protein: CASSPLPGGGTEAFF; CDR3 DNA: TGTGCCAGCTCACCCCTCCCGGGAGGTGGCACTGAAGCTTTCTTT
V gene: TRBV6-5; J gene: TRBJ2-3; D gene: TRBD2; CDR3 length: 16; clone size: few; CDR3 protein: CASSYSSGRGTDTQYF; CDR3 DNA: TGTGCCAGCAGTTACTCGAGCGGGAGGGGCACAGATACGCAGTATTTT
V gene: TRBV7-2; J gene: TRBJ2-2; D gene: TRBD1; CDR3 length: 16; clone size: few; CDR3 protein: CASSSQTGGITGELFF; CDR3 DNA: TGTGCCAGCAGCTCCCAGACAGGGGGCATCACCGGGGAGCTGTTTTTT
V gene: TRBV7-2; J gene: TRBJ2-7; D gene: NA; CDR3 length: 13; clone size: few; CDR3 protein: CASSNGRSREQYF; CDR3 DNA: TGTGCCAGCAGCAACGGACGGAGTAGGGAGCAGTACTTC
V gene: TRBV15; J gene: TRBJ2-5; D gene: NA; CDR3 length: 18; clone size: NA; CDR3 protein: CATSRGSRTGRGQETQYF; CDR3 DNA: TGTGCCACCAGCAGAGGAAGTCGGACAGGGAGGGGGCAAGAGACCCAGTACTTC
V gene: TRBV5-6; J gene: TRBJ2-7; D gene: NA; CDR3 length: 14; clone size: NA; CDR3 protein: CASSLIRQSYEQYF; CDR3 DNA: TGTGCCAGCAGCTTGATCCGACAGTCCTACGAGCAGTACTTC